This T cell receptor (beta chain) was recorded in a study of beta chain features in type 1 diabetes. Study background: Regarding age, gender and cell yields, patients proved similar to healthy donors. General observations from the study: Within each of all four CD4+ subsets, Type 1 diabetes patients had TCRB CDR3s that were moderately but significantly shorter.

This CDR3 region has 19 residues. Germline lookup yields CDR1 KGHSH and CDR2 LQKENI. V shed 3 bases, J shed 7 bases, and the junction held 19 bases outside the gene matches. Reverse transcription of all isolated RNA meant that expressed TCRB transcripts were sequenced. Libraries were prepared by immunoSEQ multiplex PCR; TCRdb keeps only in-frame clonotypes and omits some of them. Among about 650,000 clones, 12% were seen once, and the ten largest hold 0.095% to 0.15%. With regard to this clone: The target antigen is unknown.

This TCR was sampled from a man aged 30-40 years with type 1 diabetes. V usage is TRBV18 and J usage is TRBJ2-1; 9 nucleotides align to TRBD2. The sample taken for sequencing was naive CD4+ T cells from blood. DNA for the CDR3: TGTGCCAGCTCACCGAGGAATATCTTTGGCGGGGGGGACCATAATGAGCAGTTCTTC. Amino acid sequence: CASSPRNIFGGGDHNEQFF.